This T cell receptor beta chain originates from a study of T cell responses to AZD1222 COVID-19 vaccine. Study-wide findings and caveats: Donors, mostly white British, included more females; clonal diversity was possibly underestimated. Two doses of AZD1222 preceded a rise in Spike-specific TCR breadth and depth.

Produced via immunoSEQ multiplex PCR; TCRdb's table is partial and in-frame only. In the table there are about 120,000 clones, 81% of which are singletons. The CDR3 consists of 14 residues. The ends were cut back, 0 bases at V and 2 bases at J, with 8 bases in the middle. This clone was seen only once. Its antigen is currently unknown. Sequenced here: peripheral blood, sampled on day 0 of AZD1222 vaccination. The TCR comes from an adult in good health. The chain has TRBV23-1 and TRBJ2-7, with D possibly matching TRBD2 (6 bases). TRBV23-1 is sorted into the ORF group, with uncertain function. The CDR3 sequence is CASSQSEGPYEQYF. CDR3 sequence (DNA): TGCGCCAGCAGTCAATCGGAGGGGCCCTACGAGCAGTACTTC.